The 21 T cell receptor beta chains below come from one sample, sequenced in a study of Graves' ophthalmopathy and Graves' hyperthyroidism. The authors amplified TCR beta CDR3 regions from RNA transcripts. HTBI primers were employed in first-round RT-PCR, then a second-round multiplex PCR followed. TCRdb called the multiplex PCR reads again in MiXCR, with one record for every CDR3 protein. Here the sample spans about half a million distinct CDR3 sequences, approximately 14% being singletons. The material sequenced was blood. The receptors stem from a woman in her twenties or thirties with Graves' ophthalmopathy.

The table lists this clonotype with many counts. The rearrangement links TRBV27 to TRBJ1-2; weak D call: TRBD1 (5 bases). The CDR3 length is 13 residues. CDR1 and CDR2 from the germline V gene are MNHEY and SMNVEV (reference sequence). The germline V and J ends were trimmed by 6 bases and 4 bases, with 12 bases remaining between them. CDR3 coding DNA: TGTGCCAGCAGCCGTTCGAGGGGCTATGGCTACACCTTC. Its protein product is CASSRSRGYGYTF.

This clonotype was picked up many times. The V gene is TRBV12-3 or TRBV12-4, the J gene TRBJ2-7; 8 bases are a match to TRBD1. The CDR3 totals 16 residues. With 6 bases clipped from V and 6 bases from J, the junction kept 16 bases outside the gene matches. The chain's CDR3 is CASSFRGLVGAGEQYF. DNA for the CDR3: TGTGCCAGCAGCTTCAGGGGGCTGGTGGGGGCTGGCGAGCAGTACTTC.

The CDR3 loop reads CAWRDPGLRRVTEAFF. The CDR3 DNA is TGTGCCTGGAGGGATCCGGGACTCAGGAGGGTTACTGAAGCTTTCTTT. The chain links TRBV30 to TRBJ1-1, with D perhaps TRBD1 (5 bases). CDR3 length: 16 amino acids. Per the germline V gene, CDR1 is GTSNPN and CDR2 is SVGIG (reference sequence). V lost 3 bases, J lost 5 bases, and 22 bases lay in between.

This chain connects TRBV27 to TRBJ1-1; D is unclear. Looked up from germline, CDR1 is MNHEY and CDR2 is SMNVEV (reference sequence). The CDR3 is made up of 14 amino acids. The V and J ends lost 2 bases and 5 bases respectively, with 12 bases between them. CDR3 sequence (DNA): TGTGCCAGCAGTTTAAAACCGGGCGGGACTGAAGCTTTCTTT. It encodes CASSLKPGGTEAFF.

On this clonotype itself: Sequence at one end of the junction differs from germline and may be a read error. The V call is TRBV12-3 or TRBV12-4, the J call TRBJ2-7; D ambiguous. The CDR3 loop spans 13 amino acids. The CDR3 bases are TGTGCCAGCAGTGGGGTCAGTAACTACGATCAGTACTTC. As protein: CASSGVSNYDQYF.

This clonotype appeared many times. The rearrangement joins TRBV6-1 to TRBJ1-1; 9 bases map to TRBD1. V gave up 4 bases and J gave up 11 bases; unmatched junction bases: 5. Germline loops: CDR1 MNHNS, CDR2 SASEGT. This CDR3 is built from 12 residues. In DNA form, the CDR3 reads TGTGCCAGCAGTGTTCCGGGACAGGGCGCTTTCTTT. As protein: CASSVPGQGAFF.

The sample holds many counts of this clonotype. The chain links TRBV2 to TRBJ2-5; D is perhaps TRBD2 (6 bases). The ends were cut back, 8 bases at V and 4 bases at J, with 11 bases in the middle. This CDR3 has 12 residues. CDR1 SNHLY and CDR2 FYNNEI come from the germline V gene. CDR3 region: CASWGEGETQYF. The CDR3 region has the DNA TGTGCCAGCTGGGGGGAAGGAGAGACCCAGTACTTC.

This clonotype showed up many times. The CDR3 here is CASRGTGALVREAFF. CDR3 coding DNA: TGTGCCAGCAGGGGGACAGGGGCCCTAGTCCGTGAAGCTTTCTTT. The chain combines TRBV28 with TRBJ1-1, with 10 bases aligning to TRBD1. The germline V gene encodes CDR1 MDHEN and CDR2 SYDVKM. The J segment lost 7 bases and the V segment lost 6 bases, leaving 11 bases of the junction unmatched. This CDR3 is built from 15 residues.

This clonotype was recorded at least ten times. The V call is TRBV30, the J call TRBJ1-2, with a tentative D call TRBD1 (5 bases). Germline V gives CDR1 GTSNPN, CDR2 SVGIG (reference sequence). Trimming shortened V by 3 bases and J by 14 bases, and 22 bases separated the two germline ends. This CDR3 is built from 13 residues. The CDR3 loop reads CAWSATTGAGWTF. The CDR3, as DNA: TGTGCCTGGAGCGCCACCACCGGGGCGGGCTGGACCTTC.

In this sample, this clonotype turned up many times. The CDR3 spells CASSPLAGDHGYTF. The CDR3, as DNA: TGTGCCAGCAGTCCCTTGGCGGGGGACCATGGCTACACCTTC. The rearrangement joins TRBV27 to TRBJ1-2; TRBD1 is a possible D gene (5 bases). V was trimmed by 5 bases and J by 6 bases, leaving 16 bases between them. Germline CDR1 and CDR2: MNHEY and SMNVEV (reference sequence). The CDR3 has 14 residues.

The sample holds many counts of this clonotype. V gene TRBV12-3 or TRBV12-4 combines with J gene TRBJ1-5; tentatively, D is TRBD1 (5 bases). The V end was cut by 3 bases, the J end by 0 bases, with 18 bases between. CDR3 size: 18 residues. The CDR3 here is CASSLPSPGSDSNQPQHF. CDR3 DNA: TGTGCCAGCAGTTTGCCCTCCCCAGGGTCCGATAGCAATCAGCCCCAGCATTTT.

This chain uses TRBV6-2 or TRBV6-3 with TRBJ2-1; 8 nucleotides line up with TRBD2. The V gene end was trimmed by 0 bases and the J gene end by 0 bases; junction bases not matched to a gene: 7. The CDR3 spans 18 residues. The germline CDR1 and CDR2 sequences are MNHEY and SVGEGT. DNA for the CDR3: TGTGCCAGCAGTTACTCCGGGTTAGCGGGGATCTCCTACAATGAGCAGTTCTTC. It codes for CASSYSGLAGISYNEQFF.

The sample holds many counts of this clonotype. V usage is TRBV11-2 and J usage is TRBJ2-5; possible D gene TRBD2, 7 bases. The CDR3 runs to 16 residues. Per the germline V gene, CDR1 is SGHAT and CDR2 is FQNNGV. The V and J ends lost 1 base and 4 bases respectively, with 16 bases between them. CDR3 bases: TGTGCCAGCAGCTTAGTTGGCGGGGGCCGGGTAGAGACCCAGTACTTC. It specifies CASSLVGGGRVETQYF.

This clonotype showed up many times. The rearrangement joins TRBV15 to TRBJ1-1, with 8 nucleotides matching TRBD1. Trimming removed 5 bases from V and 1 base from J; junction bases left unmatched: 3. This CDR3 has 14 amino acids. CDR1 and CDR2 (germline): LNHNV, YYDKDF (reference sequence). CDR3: CATSDGQGNTEAFF. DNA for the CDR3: TGTGCCACCAGCGACGGACAGGGGAACACTGAAGCTTTCTTT.

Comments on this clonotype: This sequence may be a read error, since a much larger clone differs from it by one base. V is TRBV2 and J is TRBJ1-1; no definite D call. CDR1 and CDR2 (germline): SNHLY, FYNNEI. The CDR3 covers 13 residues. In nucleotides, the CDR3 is TGTGCCAGCAGTCCCCCCTCGAACACTGAAGCTTGCTTT. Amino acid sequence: CASSPPSNTEACF.

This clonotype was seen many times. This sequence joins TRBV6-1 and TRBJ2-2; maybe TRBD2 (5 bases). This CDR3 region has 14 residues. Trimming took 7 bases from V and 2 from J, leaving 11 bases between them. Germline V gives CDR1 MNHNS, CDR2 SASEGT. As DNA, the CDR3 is TGTGCCAGCAAGTCTAGCCGCAACACCGGGGAGCTGTTTTTT. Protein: CASKSSRNTGELFF.

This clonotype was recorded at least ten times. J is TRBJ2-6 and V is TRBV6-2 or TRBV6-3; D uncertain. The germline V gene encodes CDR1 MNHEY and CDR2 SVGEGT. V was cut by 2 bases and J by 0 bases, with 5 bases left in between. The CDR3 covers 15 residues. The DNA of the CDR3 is TGTGCCAGCAGTTACACGTACTCTGGGGCCAACGTCCTGACTTTC. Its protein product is CASSYTYSGANVLTF.

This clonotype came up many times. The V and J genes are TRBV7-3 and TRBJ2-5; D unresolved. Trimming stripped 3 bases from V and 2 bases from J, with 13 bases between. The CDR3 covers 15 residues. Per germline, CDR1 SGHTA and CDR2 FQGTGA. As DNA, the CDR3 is TGTGCCAGCAGCTTGTTGGCTGGTAATCAAGAGACCCAGTACTTC. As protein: CASSLLAGNQETQYF.

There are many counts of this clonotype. In DNA, the CDR3 is TGTGCCAGCCCCTGGGGCGAGAGCTCCTACGAGCAGTACTTC. Encoded protein: CASPWGESSYEQYF. The chain couples TRBV2 to TRBJ2-7; maybe TRBD1 (5 bases). Germline V gene sequence: CDR1 SNHLY, CDR2 FYNNEI. The CDR3 runs 14 residues. Trimming took 8 bases from V and 0 from J, leaving 14 bases between them. Drawing the rest from reference TRBV2 and TRBJ2-7, the complete variable domain is EPEVTQTPSHQVTQMGQEVILRCVPISNHLYFYWYRQILGQKVEFLVSFYNNEISEKSEIFDDQFSVERPDGSNFTLKIRSTKLEDSAMYFCASPWGESSYEQYFGPGTRLTVT.

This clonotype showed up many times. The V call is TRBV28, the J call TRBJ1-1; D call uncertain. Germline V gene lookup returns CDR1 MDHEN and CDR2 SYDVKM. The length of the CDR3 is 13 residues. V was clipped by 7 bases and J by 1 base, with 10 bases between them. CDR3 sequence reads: CASTLSGNTEAFF. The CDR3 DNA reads TGTGCCAGCACCCTCAGTGGGAACACTGAAGCTTTCTTT.

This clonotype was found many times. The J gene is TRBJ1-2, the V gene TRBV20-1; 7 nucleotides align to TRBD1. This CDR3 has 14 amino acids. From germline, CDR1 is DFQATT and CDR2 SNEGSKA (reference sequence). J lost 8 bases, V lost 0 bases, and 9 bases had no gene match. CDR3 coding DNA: TGCAGTGCTAGAGACCCGACAGGGAGAAAGGGCTACACCTTC. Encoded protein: CSARDPTGRKGYTF.